This T cell receptor (beta chain) was identified in a study of blood T cell repertoires in COVID-19. In the study overall: Both acute and convalescent COVID-19 samples were obtained from the United States, Italy and Spain.

CDR3 size: 14 residues. V was trimmed by 6 bases and J by 1 base, leaving 12 bases between them. CDR1 and CDR2 (germline): SGHTA, FQGTGA. Patients in Seattle were enrolled during active infection, then followed longitudinally. Profiled with immunoSEQ multiplex PCR; TCRdb holds only in-frame clones, not every one. The sample records 150,000 to 200,000 clones, 92% being singletons. The receptor comes from a man aged 25-45 years with COVID-19, enrolled during active disease. V usage is TRBV7-3 and J usage is TRBJ1-1, with D possibly matching TRBD1 (5 bases). Sequenced: peripheral blood. The CDR3 reads CASRRPTENTEAFF. The DNA of the CDR3 is TGTGCCAGCAGACGTCCGACAGAGAACACTGAAGCTTTCTTT.